The next 13 T cell receptor beta chains were all read from a single sample in a study of neoadjuvant nivolumab and ipilimumab in lung cancer. TCRdb keeps only in-frame clones here, not all; method: immunoSEQ multiplex PCR. Here the sample spans about 8,800 clones, approximately 75% being singletons. Sequences were derived from tumor tissue, sampled after neoadjuvant nivolumab, alone or with ipilimumab, at or shortly before surgery. Every receptor here comes from an adult with non-small cell lung cancer.

On this clone: At one boundary the junction diverges from the germline segment, which might be a read error. The chain combines TRBV7-9 with TRBJ2-2, with D tentatively TRBD2 (6 bases). The CDR3 covers 12 residues. The germline CDR1 and CDR2 sequences are SEHNR and FQNEAQ (reference sequence). The CDR3 DNA sequence: TGTGCCAGCAGCTTAGAGGCCGGGGGGCTGTTTTTT. It codes for CASSLEAGGLFF.

J is TRBJ2-7 and V is TRBV12-5, with 10 bases lining up with TRBD1. Looked up from germline, CDR1 is LGHNT and CDR2 is FRNRAP. V was pared by 5 bases and J by 5 bases, with 12 bases of the junction left unmatched. The CDR3 is 16 amino acids. The CDR3 DNA sequence: TGTGCTAGTGGTACCTTTCCCCTCGACAGGGGGCACGAGCAGTACTTC. It is translated as CASGTFPLDRGHEQYF.

The chain links TRBV14 to TRBJ1-2; D is ambiguous. This CDR3 is 13 amino acids long. Per germline, CDR1 SGHDN and CDR2 FVKESK. The V end lost 1 base, the J end lost 8 bases, and 11 bases lay between the germline ends. This CDR3 reads CASSQGWESGYTF. The CDR3 DNA is TGTGCCAGCAGCCAAGGGTGGGAAAGCGGCTACACCTTC.

The V gene is TRBV7-8, the J gene TRBJ2-3; maybe TRBD2 (5 bases). The V gene lost 5 bases and the J gene lost 2 bases, with 17 bases spanning the gap. The CDR3 covers 16 residues. Germline values: CDR1 SGHVS, CDR2 FQNEAQ. The CDR3 DNA follows: TGTGCCAGCAGCCCAATCCCCGGGGTATCCACAGATACGCAGTATTTT. The encoded protein is CASSPIPGVSTDTQYF. Full variable domain (rest looked up from reference TRBV7-8 and TRBJ2-3): GAGVSQSPRYKVAKRGQDVALRCDPISGHVSLFWYQQALGQGPEFLTYFQNEAQLDKSGLPSDRFFAERPEGSVSTLKIQRTQQEDSAVYLCASSPIPGVSTDTQYFGPGTRLTVL.

This clone was seen a handful of times. This rearrangement joins TRBV11-2 to TRBJ2-1, with TRBD2 identical over 11 bases. V lost 10 bases to trimming and J lost 4 bases; unmatched junction nucleotides: 9. CDR1 is SGHAT, CDR2 FQNNGV, per germline. The CDR3 spans 15 residues. CDR3 residues: CATRLAGNRYNEQFF. As DNA, the CDR3 is TGTGCCACCAGACTAGCGGGAAACCGATACAATGAGCAGTTCTTC.

This clone occurred a few times. The chain couples TRBV19 to TRBJ2-1, with no clear D. The CDR3 length is 12 residues. CDR1 and CDR2 from the germline V gene are LNHDA and SQIVND (reference sequence). The germline V and J ends were trimmed by 6 bases and 2 bases, with 5 bases remaining between them. This CDR3 reads CASRGPYNEQFF. The DNA of the CDR3 is TGTGCCAGTAGAGGCCCCTACAATGAGCAGTTCTTC.

This chain links TRBV18 with TRBJ1-1; TRBD1 matches 7 bases. V was pared by 4 bases and J by 6 bases, with 11 bases of the junction left unmatched. Germline V gene sequence: CDR1 KGHSH, CDR2 LQKENI. CDR3 length: 15 amino acids. CDR3 amino acids: CASSLGTAFSPEAFF. The CDR3 DNA sequence: TGTGCCAGCTCACTAGGGACAGCTTTTAGTCCTGAAGCTTTCTTT.

This chain joins TRBV7-9 and TRBJ2-3; weak D call: TRBD2 (6 bases). Germline V gene data show CDR1 as SEHNR and CDR2 as FQNEAQ (reference sequence). V lost 2 bases and J 3 bases, leaving 18 bases between the germline ends. This CDR3 contains 17 residues. This CDR3 is CASSLYITREITDTQYF. In DNA form, the CDR3 reads TGTGCCAGCAGCTTATATATTACCCGGGAGATAACAGATACGCAGTATTTT.

V and J are TRBV5-6 and TRBJ1-1; no firm D call. Trimming pared 0 bases from V and 0 bases from J, leaving 6 bases between. The CDR3 sequence is 14 residues long. Germline V gene sequence: CDR1 SGHDT, CDR2 YYEEEE. The CDR3 loop is CASSLEAMNTEAFF. The CDR3 nucleotides read TGTGCCAGCAGCTTGGAGGCTATGAACACTGAAGCTTTCTTT.

The chain uses TRBV7-3 and TRBJ2-1; 9 nucleotides match TRBD2. Germline V gives CDR1 SGHTA, CDR2 FQGTGA. The CDR3 totals 15 residues. With V trimmed by 0 bases and J by 9 bases, 6 bases remained unmatched. The CDR3 reads CASSLTGGRASEQFF. DNA for the CDR3: TGTGCCAGCAGCTTAACCGGCGGGAGGGCTAGTGAGCAGTTCTTC.

The chain recombines TRBV6-6 with TRBJ2-7; tentatively, D is TRBD2 (6 bases). The CDR3 extends over 16 amino acids. V was cut by 2 bases and J by 0 bases, with 14 bases left in between. The germline V gene has CDR1 MNHNY and CDR2 SVGAGI (reference sequence). The CDR3 loop is CASSYERAQHSYEQYF. CDR3 coding DNA: TGTGCCAGCAGTTACGAGCGGGCGCAACACTCCTACGAGCAGTACTTC.

The chain carries TRBV18 and TRBJ1-2, with D possibly being TRBD1 (6 bases). V gave up 5 bases and J gave up 0 bases, with 10 bases separating them. Germline V CDR1 and CDR2: KGHSH, LQKENI. This CDR3 region has 14 residues. As DNA, the CDR3 is TGTGCCAGCTCATCGACAGGACCTAACTATGGCTACACCTTC. This encodes CASSSTGPNYGYTF. The variable domain in full, with the rest retrieved from reference TRBV18 and TRBJ1-2, is NAGVMQNPRHLVRRRGQEARLRCSPMKGHSHVYWYRQLPEEGLKFMVYLQKENIIDESGMPKERFSAEFPKEGPSILRIQQVVRGDSAAYFCASSSTGPNYGYTFGSGTRLTVV.

The chain combines TRBV7-2 with TRBJ2-1; TRBD2 agrees at 8 bases. This CDR3 region has 17 residues. CDR1 is SGHTA, CDR2 FQGNSA, per germline. The V segment lost 1 base and the J segment 2 bases; nucleotides outside the gene matches: 7. The CDR3 is CASSLVYAGGAYNEQFF. CDR3 sequence (DNA): TGTGCCAGCAGCTTAGTGTATGCGGGAGGAGCCTACAATGAGCAGTTCTTC.